The 13 T cell receptor beta chains below all came from one sample that was sequenced in a study of blood T cell repertoires in COVID-19. Sequenced by immunoSEQ multiplex PCR; TCRdb stores in-frame clones only, minus some. The data hold about 200,000 clones, with 90% to 95% observed a single time. Sequenced sample: peripheral blood. These receptors came from a man aged 30-40 years with acute or convalescent COVID-19.

V is TRBV30 and J is TRBJ1-1, with D unclear. The V and J ends lost 0 bases and 10 bases respectively, with 9 bases between them. CDR1 GTSNPN and CDR2 SVGIG come from the germline V gene (reference sequence). CDR3 size: 11 residues. The CDR3 spells CAWSVMRVAFF. In DNA form, the CDR3 reads TGTGCCTGGAGTGTAATGCGTGTAGCTTTCTTT. The whole variable domain, filled in from reference TRBV30 and TRBJ1-1, reads SQTIHQWPATLVQPVGSPLSLECTVEGTSNPNLYWYRQAAGRGLQLLFYSVGIGQISSEVPQNLSASRPQDRQFILSSKKLLLSDSGFYLCAWSVMRVAFFGQGTRLTVV.

The V gene is TRBV4-1, the J gene TRBJ1-2; 11 bases match TRBD1. The CDR3 runs to 15 residues. The junction had 11 bases not matched to a gene; V was cut back by 7 bases and J by 7 bases. Germline CDR1 and CDR2: MGHRA and YSYEKL. CDR3 loop: CASTVEDRGLGGYTF. The CDR3 DNA sequence: TGCGCCAGCACCGTCGAGGACAGGGGGCTTGGTGGCTACACCTTC.

V gene TRBV6-5 combines with J gene TRBJ2-7, with 7 bases that match TRBD1. The CDR3 length is 15 residues. With 0 bases clipped from V and 0 bases from J, the junction kept 2 bases outside the gene matches. CDR1 is MNHEY, CDR2 SVGAGI, per germline. The CDR3 is CASSYSTGSSYEQYF. CDR3 nucleotides: TGTGCCAGCAGTTACTCGACAGGGAGCTCCTACGAGCAGTACTTC.

This clone was seen a single time. CDR3 amino acids: CASRKGQAGQPQHF. The CDR3 nucleotides read TGTGCCAGCCGAAAAGGACAGGCAGGTCAGCCCCAGCATTTT. The genes are TRBV28 and TRBJ1-5; 7 nucleotides agree with TRBD1. Germline CDR1 is MDHEN and CDR2 is SYDVKM. V shed 8 bases and J 6 bases; nucleotides not matched to a gene: 10. This CDR3 is built from 14 residues.

V and J are TRBV6-5 and TRBJ2-1, with 12 bases fitting TRBD2. With V trimmed by 0 bases and J by 8 bases, 2 bases remained unmatched. The CDR3 runs to 15 residues. Germline CDR1 reads MNHEY; CDR2 reads SVGAGI. This chain's CDR3 is CASSYSTSGSYEQFF. CDR3 in DNA: TGTGCCAGCAGTTACTCGACTAGCGGGAGCTATGAGCAGTTCTTC.

CDR3 bases: TGCGCCAGCAGCTTGAGAGGACTAGCGAGGGGAGATACGCAGTATTTT. Its protein is CASSLRGLARGDTQYF. This chain links TRBV5-1 with TRBJ2-3, with TRBD2 identical over 9 bases. This CDR3 region has 16 residues. J was trimmed by 5 bases and V by 1 base; bases with no gene match: 8. Germline loops: CDR1 SGHRS, CDR2 YFSETQ.

The J gene is TRBJ2-7, the V gene TRBV24-1; 7 bases align to TRBD2. Germline CDR1 KGHDR, CDR2 SFDVKD. The trim removed 5 bases at V and 10 bases at J, leaving 13 bases unmatched. The CDR3 consists of 14 residues. This chain's CDR3 is CATSGPGTTGEQYF. CDR3 DNA: TGTGCCACCAGTGGCCCAGGGACTACCGGAGAACAGTACTTC.

The chain joins TRBV29-1 to TRBJ2-7; tentatively, D is TRBD2 (6 bases). Between the trimmed V and J ends, which lost 3 bases and 5 bases, there was a span of 17 bases. The CDR3 covers 14 residues. Germline V gives CDR1 SQVTM, CDR2 ANQGSEA. As DNA, the CDR3 is TGCAGCGTTGACCGGCGGGACCACCTCAACGAGCAGTACTTC. Its translation: CSVDRRDHLNEQYF.

The chain joins TRBV7-2 to TRBJ1-5, with D possibly TRBD1 on 5 matching bases. Germline CDR1 reads SGHTA; CDR2 reads FQGNSA. V gave up 1 base and J gave up 7 bases, with 14 bases separating them. This CDR3 has 15 amino acids. The DNA for the CDR3 is TGTGCCAGCAGCTTAGTACGATTCCAGGGACAGCCCCAGCATTTT. Translated, it gives CASSLVRFQGQPQHF.

The DNA of the CDR3 is TGTGCCAGCAGCTCACGGGGTGGGGGCAGCAATTCACCCCTCCACTTT. It yields the protein CASSSRGGGSNSPLHF. The chain recombines TRBV5-6 with TRBJ1-6; D is perhaps TRBD1 (6 bases). V gave up 3 bases and J gave up 7 bases, with 17 bases separating them. CDR1 and CDR2 (germline): SGHDT, YYEEEE. This CDR3 is 16 amino acids long.

This chain links TRBV6-6 with TRBJ1-2, with D perhaps matching TRBD1 (6 bases). The CDR3 runs 14 residues. V was trimmed by 0 bases and J by 3 bases, leaving 8 bases between them. Germline CDR1 and CDR2: MNHNY and SVGAGI (reference sequence). CDR3 loop: CASSYSRQDYGYTF. In DNA, the CDR3 is TGTGCCAGCAGTTACTCGAGACAGGACTATGGCTACACCTTC.

V usage is TRBV19 and J usage is TRBJ1-2, with a possible D match to TRBD1 (6 bases). Trimming pared 7 bases from V and 7 bases from J, leaving 13 bases between. The CDR3 sequence is 12 residues long. The germline V gene has CDR1 LNHDA and CDR2 SQIVND (reference sequence). In nucleotides, the CDR3 is TGTGCCAGTACCTCTCCCAGGGGTGGCTACACCTTC. It yields the protein CASTSPRGGYTF.

The chain is built from TRBV3-1 (or the pseudogene TRBV3-2) and TRBJ2-7, with TRBD1 matching 7 bases. The J segment lost 3 bases and the V segment lost 3 bases, leaving 11 bases of the junction unmatched. The CDR3 runs to 16 residues. Germline CDR1 LGHDT, CDR2 YNNKEL (reference sequence). The CDR3, as DNA: TGTGCCAGCAGCCACCCCCAGACAGGGAGCTACTACGAGCAGTACTTC. It is translated as CASSHPQTGSYYEQYF.